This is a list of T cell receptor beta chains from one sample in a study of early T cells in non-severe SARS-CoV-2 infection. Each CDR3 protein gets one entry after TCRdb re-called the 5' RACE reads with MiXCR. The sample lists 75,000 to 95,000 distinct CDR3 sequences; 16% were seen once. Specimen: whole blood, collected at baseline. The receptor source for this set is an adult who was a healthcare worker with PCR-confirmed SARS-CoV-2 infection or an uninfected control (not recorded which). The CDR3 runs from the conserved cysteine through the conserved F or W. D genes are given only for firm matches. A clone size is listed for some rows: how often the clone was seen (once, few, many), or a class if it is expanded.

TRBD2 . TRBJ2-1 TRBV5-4 CASRPSGRGSYNEQFF TGTGCCAGCAGGCCTAGCGGGAGGGGATCCTACAATGAGCAGTTCTTC
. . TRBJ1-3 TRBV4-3 CASSQEGWSGNTIYF TGCGCCAGCAGCCAAGAAGGGTGGTCTGGAAACACCATATATTTT
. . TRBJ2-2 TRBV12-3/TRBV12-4 CASSLMVPTGELFF TGTGCCAGCAGTTTAATGGTACCCACCGGGGAGCTGTTTTTT
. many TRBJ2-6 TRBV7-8 CASSLTASGANVLTF TGTGCCAGCAGCTTGACAGCGTCGGGGGCCAACGTCCTGACTTTC
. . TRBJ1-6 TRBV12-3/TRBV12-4 CASSTFSDGNSPLHF TGTGCCAGCAGCACCTTTTCCGACGGGAATTCACCCCTCCACTTT
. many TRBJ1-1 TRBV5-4 CASSQTGTGNTEAFF TGTGCCAGCAGCCAAACCGGGACGGGGAACACTGAAGCTTTCTTT
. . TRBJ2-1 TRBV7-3 CASSETGEGEQFF TGTGCCAGCAGCGAGACGGGGGAAGGTGAGCAGTTCTTC
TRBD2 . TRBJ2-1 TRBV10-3 CAISQVAGSNEQFF TGTGCCATCAGCCAAGTAGCGGGATCCAATGAGCAGTTCTTC
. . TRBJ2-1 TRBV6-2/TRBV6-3 CASTKPSSYNEQFF TGTGCCAGTACCAAACCCAGCTCCTACAATGAGCAGTTCTTC
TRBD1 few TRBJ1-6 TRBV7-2 CASSSPGPGGPVFGNSPLHF TGTGCCAGCAGCTCCCCAGGGCCAGGGGGCCCGGTATTTGGTAATTCACCCCTCCACTTT
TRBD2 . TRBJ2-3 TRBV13 CASSLSGIQSDTQYF TGTGCCAGCAGCCTAAGCGGGATCCAGTCAGATACGCAGTATTTT
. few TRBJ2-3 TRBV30 CAWSRTTSTDTQYF TGTGCCTGGAGTCGTACAACTAGCACAGATACGCAGTATTTT
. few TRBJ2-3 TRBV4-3 CASSHTGLKSSTDTQYF TGCGCCAGCAGCCATACCGGGCTCAAATCTAGCACAGATACGCAGTATTTT
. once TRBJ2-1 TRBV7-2 CASSLWAEAYNEQFF TGTGCCAGCAGCTTATGGGCGGAAGCATACAATGAGCAGTTCTTC
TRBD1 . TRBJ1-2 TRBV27 CASSAQGKDYGYTF TGTGCCAGCAGTGCACAGGGGAAGGACTATGGCTACACCTTC
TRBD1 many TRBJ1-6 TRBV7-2 CASTKGGTANNSPLHF TGTGCCAGCACCAAAGGCGGGACAGCAAATAATTCACCCCTCCACTTT
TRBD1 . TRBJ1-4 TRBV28 CASSLRQAGGKLFF TGTGCCAGCAGTCTTAGGCAGGCAGGGGGAAAACTGTTTTTT
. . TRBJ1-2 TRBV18 CASSPPGQKHLGYTF TGTGCCAGCTCACCACCTGGCCAAAAGCACCTAGGCTACACCTTC
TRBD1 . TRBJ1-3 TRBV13 CASRRQGGGNTIYF TGTGCCAGCAGGCGACAGGGAGGTGGAAACACCATATATTTT
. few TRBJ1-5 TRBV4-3 CASSQLLGTNQPQHF TGCGCCAGCAGCCAACTTTTAGGGACCAATCAGCCCCAGCATTTT
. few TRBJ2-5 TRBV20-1 CSAQHQETQYF TGCAGTGCCCAACACCAAGAGACCCAGTACTTC
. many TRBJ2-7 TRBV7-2 CASSQTPGSGYEQYF TGTGCCAGCAGCCAAACCCCCGGGAGCGGTTACGAGCAGTACTTC
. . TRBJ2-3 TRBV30 CAWSGPAVRDTQYF TGTGCCTGGAGTGGTCCGGCTGTCAGGGATACGCAGTATTTT
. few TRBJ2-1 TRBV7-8 CASSFPATGVNNEQFF TGTGCCAGCAGCTTCCCGGCGACGGGAGTTAATAATGAGCAGTTCTTC
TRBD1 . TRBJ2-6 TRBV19 CASSPDRARANVLTF TGTGCCAGTAGTCCCGACAGGGCGCGGGCCAACGTCCTGACTTTC
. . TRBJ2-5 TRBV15 CATSRDISSGTGQETQYF TGTGCCACCAGCAGAGATATTTCTTCTGGAACAGGGCAAGAGACCCAGTACTTC
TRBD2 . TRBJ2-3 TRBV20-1 CSAATSGSADTQYF TGCAGTGCGGCAACTAGCGGGAGTGCAGATACGCAGTATTTT
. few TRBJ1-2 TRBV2 CASARYQDSYNYGYTF TGTGCCAGCGCCCGGTACCAGGACAGCTATAACTATGGCTACACCTTC
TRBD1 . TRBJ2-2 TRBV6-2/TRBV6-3 CASSGQAYSGELFF TGTGCCAGCAGCGGACAGGCCTACTCCGGGGAGCTGTTTTTT
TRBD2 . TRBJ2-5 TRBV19 CASSVTSGFQETQYF TGTGCCAGTAGTGTGACTAGCGGCTTCCAAGAGACCCAGTACTTC
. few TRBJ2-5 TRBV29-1 CSVVESGETQYF TGCAGCGTTGTGGAATCGGGAGAGACCCAGTACTTC
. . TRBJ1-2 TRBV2 CASRENVRYTF TGTGCCAGCAGGGAGAATGTTCGCTACACCTTC
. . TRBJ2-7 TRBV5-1 CASSLDSNGLAEQYF TGCGCCAGCAGCTTGGATTCGAACGGCCTGGCCGAGCAGTACTTC
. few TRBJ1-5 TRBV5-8 CASSLGREPQHF TGTGCCAGCAGCTTGGGGCGGGAGCCCCAGCATTTT
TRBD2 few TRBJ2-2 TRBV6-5 CASSQAGGGNTGELFF TGTGCCAGCAGCCAGGCGGGCGGGGGGAACACCGGGGAGCTGTTTTTT
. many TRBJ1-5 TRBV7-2 CASSLQSPDQPQHF TGTGCCAGCAGCTTACAGTCCCCTGATCAGCCCCAGCATTTT
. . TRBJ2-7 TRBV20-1 CSAKPGSSYEQYF TGCAGTGCTAAGCCCGGATCATCCTACGAGCAGTACTTC
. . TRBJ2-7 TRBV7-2 CASSLIGNSYEQYF TGTGCCAGCAGCTTAATCGGGAATTCTTACGAGCAGTACTTC
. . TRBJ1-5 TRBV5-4 CASSLDGSNQPQHF TGTGCCAGCAGCTTGGACGGTAGCAATCAGCCCCAGCATTTT
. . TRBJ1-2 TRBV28 CASSGEAYGYTF TGTGCCAGCAGTGGGGAGGCCTATGGCTACACCTTC
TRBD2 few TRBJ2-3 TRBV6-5 CASSYSSGGGTDTQYF TGTGCCAGCAGTTACTCTAGCGGGGGGGGCACAGATACGCAGTATTTT
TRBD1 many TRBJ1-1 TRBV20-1 CSARVRGGTDTEAFF TGCAGTGCTAGAGTCAGGGGGGGCACGGACACTGAAGCTTTCTTT
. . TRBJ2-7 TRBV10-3 CAVGTEQYF TGTGCCGTCGGGACAGAGCAGTACTTC
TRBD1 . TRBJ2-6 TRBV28 CASSSPGQGSGANVLTF TGTGCCAGCAGTTCACCGGGACAGGGCTCTGGGGCCAACGTCCTGACTTTC
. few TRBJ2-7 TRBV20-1 CSAGSSDYGQYF TGCAGTGCTGGGAGTAGCGATTACGGGCAGTACTTC
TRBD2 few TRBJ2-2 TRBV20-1 CSARVREGDTGELFF TGCAGTGCTAGAGTCCGGGAGGGCGACACCGGGGAGCTGTTTTTT
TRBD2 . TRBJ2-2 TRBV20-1 CSAPLAGGPDGELFF TGCAGTGCGCCACTAGCGGGAGGGCCAGACGGGGAGCTGTTTTTT
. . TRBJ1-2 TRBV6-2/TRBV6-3 CASSYLSEYTF TGTGCCAGCAGTTATCTTTCGGAGTACACCTTC
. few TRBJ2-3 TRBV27 CASSLEGHTDTQYF TGTGCCAGCAGTTTAGAAGGGCACACAGATACGCAGTATTTT
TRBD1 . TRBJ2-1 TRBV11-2 CASSYQGQSSYNEQFF TGTGCCAGCAGCTACCAGGGACAGAGCTCCTACAATGAGCAGTTCTTC
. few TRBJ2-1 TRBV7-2 CASSTDGTYNEQFF TGTGCCAGCAGCACCGACGGGACATACAATGAGCAGTTCTTC
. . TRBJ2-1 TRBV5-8 CASSLAVASEHNEQFF TGTGCCAGCAGCTTGGCCGTCGCATCCGAGCACAATGAGCAGTTCTTC